This entry concerns a single T cell receptor beta chain. Sequencing used immunoSEQ multiplex PCR; TCRdb keeps in-frame clones, though not all of them. This repertoire shows some 75,000 clones, more than 85% found once; its top ten account for around 0.6%. The source of the sample is a study of blood T cell repertoires in COVID-19. This CDR3 comprises 12 residues. Trimming took 6 bases from V and 15 from J; bases not matched to a gene: 4. Germline CDR1 reads WNHNN; CDR2 reads SYGVQD (reference sequence). Material: peripheral blood. The TCR comes from a man in his fifties or sixties with acute or convalescent COVID-19. The chain is built from TRBV10-1 and TRBJ2-1; TRBD2 matches 14 bases. Here the CDR3 reads CASRGLAGVLFF. Written as DNA, the CDR3 is TGCGCCAGCAGGGGACTAGCGGGAGTTTTGTTCTTC.